The present T cell receptor beta chain was sequenced within a study of blood T cells in healthy people across ages. With a J-beta primer mix and a sample-barcoded 5' primer, a second PCR ran 7 to 11 cycles. TCRdb re-called the 5' RACE reads through MiXCR, storing one row per CDR3 protein. The table records roughly 800,000 distinct CDR3 sequences, around 36% of them present only once. Unmatched junction bases numbered 6, after V lost 5 bases and J lost 5 bases. This CDR3 has 14 amino acids. CDR1 is SGHTA and CDR2 is FQGNSA in the germline V gene. This clonotype showed up many times. This chain joins TRBV7-2 and TRBJ1-2; the match to TRBD1 covers 9 bases. The sequencing input was blood. This sequence was found in a man between 18 and 29 years old in good health. DNA for the CDR3: TGTGCCAGCAGCCCCGGACAGGGGTTGTATGGCTACACCTTC. Translating gives CASSPGQGLYGYTF.